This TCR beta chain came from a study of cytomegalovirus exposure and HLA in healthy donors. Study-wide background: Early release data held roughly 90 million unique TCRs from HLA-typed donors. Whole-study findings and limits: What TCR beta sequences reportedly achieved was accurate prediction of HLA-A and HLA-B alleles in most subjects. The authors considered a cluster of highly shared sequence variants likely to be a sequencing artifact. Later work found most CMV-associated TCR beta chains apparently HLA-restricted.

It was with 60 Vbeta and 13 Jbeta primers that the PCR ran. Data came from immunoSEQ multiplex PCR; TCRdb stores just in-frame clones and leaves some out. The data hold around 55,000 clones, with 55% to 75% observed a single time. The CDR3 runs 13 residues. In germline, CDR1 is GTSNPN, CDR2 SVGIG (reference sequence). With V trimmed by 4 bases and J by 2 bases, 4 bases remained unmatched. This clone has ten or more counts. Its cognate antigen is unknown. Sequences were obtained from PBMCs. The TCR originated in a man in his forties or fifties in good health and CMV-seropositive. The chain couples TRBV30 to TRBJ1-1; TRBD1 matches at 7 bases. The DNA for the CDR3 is TGTGCCTGGACAGGGGGGTATAACACTGAAGCTTTCTTT. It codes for CAWTGGYNTEAFF.